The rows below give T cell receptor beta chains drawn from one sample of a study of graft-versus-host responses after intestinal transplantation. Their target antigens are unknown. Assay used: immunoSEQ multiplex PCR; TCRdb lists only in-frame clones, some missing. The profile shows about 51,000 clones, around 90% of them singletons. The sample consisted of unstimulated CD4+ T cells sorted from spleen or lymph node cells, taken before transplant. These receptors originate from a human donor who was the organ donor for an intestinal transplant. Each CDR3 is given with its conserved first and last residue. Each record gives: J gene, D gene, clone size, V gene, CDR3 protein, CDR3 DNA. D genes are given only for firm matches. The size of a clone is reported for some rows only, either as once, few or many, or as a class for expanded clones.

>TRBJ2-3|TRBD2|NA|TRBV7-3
CASSLRGPGGGTDTQYF
TGTGCCAGCAGCTTGAGGGGACCCGGGGGGGGAACAGATACGCAGTATTTT
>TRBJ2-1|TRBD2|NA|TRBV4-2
CASSQDPSGSSYNEQFF
TGTGCCAGCAGCCAAGACCCTAGCGGAAGCTCCTACAATGAGCAGTTCTTC
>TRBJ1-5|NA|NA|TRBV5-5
CASSFRVVDSNQPQHF
TGTGCCAGCAGCTTCAGGGTGGTAGACAGCAATCAGCCCCAGCATTTT
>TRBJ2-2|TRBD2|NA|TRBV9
CASTPGVKREYGGELFF
TGTGCCAGCACCCCAGGGGTCAAGCGGGAGTATGGCGGGGAGCTGTTTTTT
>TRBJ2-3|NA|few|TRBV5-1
CASSRTSNHHMVTDTQYF
TGCGCCAGCAGCCGTACTAGTAATCATCACATGGTCACAGATACGCAGTATTTT
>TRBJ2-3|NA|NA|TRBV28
CASSPADLRADTQYF
TGTGCCAGCAGTCCAGCAGACCTTCGGGCAGATACGCAGTATTTT
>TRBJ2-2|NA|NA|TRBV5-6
CASSPLEVGELFF
TGTGCCAGCAGCCCACTCGAGGTCGGGGAGCTGTTTTTT
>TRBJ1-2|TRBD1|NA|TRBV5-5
CASSFSGPDRGLLNYGYTF
TGTGCCAGCAGCTTTTCTGGTCCGGACAGGGGGTTACTAAACTATGGCTACACCTTC
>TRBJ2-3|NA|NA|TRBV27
CASSFKGGTSTDTQYF
TGTGCCAGCAGTTTCAAGGGGGGGACTAGCACAGATACGCAGTATTTT
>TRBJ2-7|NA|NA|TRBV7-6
CASNLEEVSVYEQYF
TGTGCCAGCAACTTAGAGGAGGTCTCCGTCTACGAGCAGTACTTC
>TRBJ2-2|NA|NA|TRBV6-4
CASSDEGDTGELFF
TGTGCCAGCAGTGATGAGGGAGACACCGGGGAGCTGTTTTTT
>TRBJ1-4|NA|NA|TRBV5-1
CASSPTPQANEKLFF
TGCGCCAGCAGCCCCACCCCGCAGGCTAATGAAAAACTGTTTTTT
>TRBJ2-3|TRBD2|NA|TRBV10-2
CASSSTSGLGTDTQYF
TGCGCCAGCAGCTCGACTAGCGGGTTAGGGACAGATACGCAGTATTTT
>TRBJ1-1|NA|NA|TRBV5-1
CASSLFPTIEAFF
TGCGCCAGCAGCTTGTTTCCTACTATTGAAGCTTTCTTT
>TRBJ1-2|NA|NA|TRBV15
CATSLGGTAANYGYTF
TGTGCCACCAGCTTGGGCGGGACCGCCGCTAACTATGGCTACACCTTC
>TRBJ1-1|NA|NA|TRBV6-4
CARRVMNTEAFF
TGTGCCAGGAGGGTCATGAACACTGAAGCTTTCTTT
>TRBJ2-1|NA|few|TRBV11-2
CASSLGAGIAHEQFF
TGTGCCAGCAGCTTAGGAGCGGGTATAGCACATGAGCAGTTCTTC
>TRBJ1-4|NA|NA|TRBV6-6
CASSRTANEKLFF
TGTGCCAGCAGCCGGACAGCCAATGAAAAACTGTTTTTT
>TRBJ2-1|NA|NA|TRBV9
CASSVGWANEQFF
TGTGCCAGCAGCGTAGGCTGGGCCAATGAGCAGTTCTTC
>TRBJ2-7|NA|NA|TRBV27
CASSRGGTYEQYF
TGTGCCAGCAGTCGAGGGGGAACCTACGAGCAGTACTTC
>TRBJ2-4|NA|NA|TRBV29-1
CSAKGLAKNIQYF
TGCAGCGCCAAGGGACTAGCCAAAAACATTCAGTACTTC
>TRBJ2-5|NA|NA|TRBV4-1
CASSQEGSAGETQYF
TGCGCCAGCAGCCAAGAAGGCTCTGCCGGGGAGACCCAGTACTTC
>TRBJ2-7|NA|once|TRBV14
CASSRTTYEQYF
TGTGCCAGCAGCCGGACTACCTACGAGCAGTACTTC
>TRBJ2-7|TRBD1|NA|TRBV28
CASSPRTGGSYEQYF
TGTGCCAGCAGTCCCCGGACAGGGGGCTCCTACGAGCAGTACTTC
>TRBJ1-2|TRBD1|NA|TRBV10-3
CAISTRQGANYGYTF
TGTGCCATCAGTACCCGACAGGGAGCTAACTATGGCTACACCTTC
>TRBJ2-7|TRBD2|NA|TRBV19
CASSSAGESAYEQYF
TGTGCCAGTTCCTCCGCGGGGGAGTCCGCCTACGAGCAGTACTTC
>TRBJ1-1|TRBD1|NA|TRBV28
CASSLWLGTGLLNTEAFF
TGTGCCAGCAGTTTATGGCTCGGGACAGGGCTCCTGAACACTGAAGCTTTCTTT
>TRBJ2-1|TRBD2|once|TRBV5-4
CASSFKAGGYNEQFF
TGTGCCAGCAGCTTTAAGGCGGGAGGGTACAATGAGCAGTTCTTC
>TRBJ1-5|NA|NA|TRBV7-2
CASSFTFGPPQPQHF
TGTGCCAGCAGCTTCACCTTCGGTCCCCCTCAGCCCCAGCATTTT
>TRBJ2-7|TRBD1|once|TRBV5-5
CASSLDLQGASYEQYF
TGTGCCAGCAGCTTGGATCTTCAGGGGGCAAGCTACGAGCAGTACTTC
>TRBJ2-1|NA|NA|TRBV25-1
CASSEFGGAGNEQFF
TGTGCCAGCAGTGAATTCGGGGGAGCAGGCAATGAGCAGTTCTTC
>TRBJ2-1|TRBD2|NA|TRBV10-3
CAISAADIWGGNEQFF
TGTGCCATCAGTGCAGCGGACATATGGGGGGGGAATGAGCAGTTCTTC
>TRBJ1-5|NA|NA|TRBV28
CASSGGPLGNQPQHF
TGTGCCAGCAGTGGAGGACCTCTCGGCAATCAGCCCCAGCATTTT
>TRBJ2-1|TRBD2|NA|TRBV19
CASSALGLADYNEQFF
TGTGCCAGCAGTGCTCTAGGACTAGCGGACTACAATGAGCAGTTCTTC
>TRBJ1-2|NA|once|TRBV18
CASSPNLDSGSGYTF
TGTGCCAGCTCACCAAATTTGGACTCGGGGAGTGGCTACACCTTC
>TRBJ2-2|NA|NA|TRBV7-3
CASSFLVPDRGHPWGRAGELFF
TGTGCCAGCAGCTTCCTGGTCCCGGACCGGGGACACCCTTGGGGTAGGGCCGGGGAGCTGTTTTTT
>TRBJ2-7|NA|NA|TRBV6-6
CASSYEALPSYEQYF
TGTGCCAGCAGTTACGAGGCTCTGCCCTCCTACGAGCAGTACTTC
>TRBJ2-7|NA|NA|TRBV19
CASSIRAGDGEQYF
TGTGCCAGTAGTATACGGGCAGGGGATGGCGAGCAGTACTTC
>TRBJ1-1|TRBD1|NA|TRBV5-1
CASSFRDRGTEAFF
TGCGCCAGCAGCTTCCGGGACAGGGGGACCGAAGCTTTCTTT
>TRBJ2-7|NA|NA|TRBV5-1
CASSVGTESYEQYF
TGCGCCAGCAGCGTCGGAACGGAGTCGTACGAGCAGTACTTC
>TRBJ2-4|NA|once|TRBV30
CAGRDTGAKNIQYF
TGTGCCGGACGGGACACCGGAGCCAAAAACATTCAGTACTTC
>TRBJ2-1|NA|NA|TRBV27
CASNPWRHPMNEQFF
TGTGCCAGCAATCCCTGGCGGCACCCGATGAATGAGCAGTTCTTC
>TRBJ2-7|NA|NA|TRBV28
CASSAATNYYEQYF
TGTGCCAGCAGTGCGGCAACCAACTACTACGAGCAGTACTTC
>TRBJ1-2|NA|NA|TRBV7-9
CASSLVAYREKPNYGYTF
TGTGCCAGCAGCTTAGTCGCTTACAGGGAAAAGCCTAACTATGGCTACACCTTC
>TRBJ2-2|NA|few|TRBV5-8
CASSFRGRNTGELFF
TGTGCCAGCAGCTTCCGGGGTAGGAACACCGGGGAGCTGTTTTTT
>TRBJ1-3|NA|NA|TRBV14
CASSQENRPSGNTIYF
TGTGCCAGCAGCCAAGAAAACAGGCCTTCTGGAAACACCATATATTTT
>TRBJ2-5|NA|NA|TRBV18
CASSSGIQETQYF
TGTGCCAGCTCATCGGGGATTCAAGAGACCCAGTACTTC
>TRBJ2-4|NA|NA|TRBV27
CASSTQGRKDIQYF
TGTGCCAGCAGTACACAGGGGAGGAAAGACATTCAGTACTTC
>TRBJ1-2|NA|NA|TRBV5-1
CASSLGGPYGYTF
TGCGCCAGCAGCTTGGGGGGGCCCTATGGCTACACCTTC
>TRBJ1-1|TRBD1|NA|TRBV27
CASSPEGQGLGEAFF
TGTGCCAGCAGCCCCGAAGGACAGGGGTTGGGTGAAGCTTTCTTT
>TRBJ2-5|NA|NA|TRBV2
CASTADIAQETQYF
TGTGCCAGCACTGCCGACATTGCCCAAGAGACCCAGTACTTC
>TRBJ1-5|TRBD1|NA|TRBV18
CASSSFFKTGAEPQHF
TGTGCCAGCTCATCATTTTTTAAGACAGGGGCGGAGCCCCAGCATTTT
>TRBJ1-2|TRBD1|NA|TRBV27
CASSFVGQGAGYGYTF
TGTGCCAGCAGTTTCGTCGGTCAGGGGGCGGGCTATGGCTACACCTTC
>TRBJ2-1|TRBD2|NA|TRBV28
CASDTSGRGDEQFF
TGTGCCAGTGATACTAGCGGGAGAGGGGATGAGCAGTTCTTC
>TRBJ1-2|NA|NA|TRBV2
CASSDSPADGYTF
TGTGCCAGCAGTGATAGCCCCGCTGACGGCTACACCTTC
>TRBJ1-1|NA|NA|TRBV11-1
CASSFQTVPEAFF
TGTGCCAGCAGCTTCCAGACAGTCCCTGAAGCTTTCTTT
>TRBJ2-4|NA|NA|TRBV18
CASSPLPGQVENIQYF
TGTGCCAGCTCACCACTACCAGGGCAGGTAGAAAACATTCAGTACTTC
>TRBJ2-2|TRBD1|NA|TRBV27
CASRPAPRGPTGELFF
TGTGCCAGCAGGCCAGCCCCCAGGGGGCCCACCGGGGAGCTGTTTTTT